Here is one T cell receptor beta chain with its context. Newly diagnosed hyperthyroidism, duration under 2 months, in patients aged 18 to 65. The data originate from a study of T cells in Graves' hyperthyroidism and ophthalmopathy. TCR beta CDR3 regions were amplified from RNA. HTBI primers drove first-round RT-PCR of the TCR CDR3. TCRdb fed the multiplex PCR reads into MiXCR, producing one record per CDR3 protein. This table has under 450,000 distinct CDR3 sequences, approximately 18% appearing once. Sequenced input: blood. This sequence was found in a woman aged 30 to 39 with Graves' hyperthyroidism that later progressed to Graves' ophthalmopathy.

The CDR3 loop reads CASSQVTGNTGELFF. CDR3 DNA: TGCGCCAGCAGCCAAGTGACAGGAAACACCGGGGAGCTGTTTTTT. The V gene is TRBV4-1, the J gene TRBJ2-2, with TRBD1 as a possible D gene (6 bases). Looked up from germline, CDR1 is MGHRA and CDR2 is YSYEKL. The V end was cut by 1 base, the J end by 2 bases, with 8 bases between. This CDR3 spans 15 amino acids.